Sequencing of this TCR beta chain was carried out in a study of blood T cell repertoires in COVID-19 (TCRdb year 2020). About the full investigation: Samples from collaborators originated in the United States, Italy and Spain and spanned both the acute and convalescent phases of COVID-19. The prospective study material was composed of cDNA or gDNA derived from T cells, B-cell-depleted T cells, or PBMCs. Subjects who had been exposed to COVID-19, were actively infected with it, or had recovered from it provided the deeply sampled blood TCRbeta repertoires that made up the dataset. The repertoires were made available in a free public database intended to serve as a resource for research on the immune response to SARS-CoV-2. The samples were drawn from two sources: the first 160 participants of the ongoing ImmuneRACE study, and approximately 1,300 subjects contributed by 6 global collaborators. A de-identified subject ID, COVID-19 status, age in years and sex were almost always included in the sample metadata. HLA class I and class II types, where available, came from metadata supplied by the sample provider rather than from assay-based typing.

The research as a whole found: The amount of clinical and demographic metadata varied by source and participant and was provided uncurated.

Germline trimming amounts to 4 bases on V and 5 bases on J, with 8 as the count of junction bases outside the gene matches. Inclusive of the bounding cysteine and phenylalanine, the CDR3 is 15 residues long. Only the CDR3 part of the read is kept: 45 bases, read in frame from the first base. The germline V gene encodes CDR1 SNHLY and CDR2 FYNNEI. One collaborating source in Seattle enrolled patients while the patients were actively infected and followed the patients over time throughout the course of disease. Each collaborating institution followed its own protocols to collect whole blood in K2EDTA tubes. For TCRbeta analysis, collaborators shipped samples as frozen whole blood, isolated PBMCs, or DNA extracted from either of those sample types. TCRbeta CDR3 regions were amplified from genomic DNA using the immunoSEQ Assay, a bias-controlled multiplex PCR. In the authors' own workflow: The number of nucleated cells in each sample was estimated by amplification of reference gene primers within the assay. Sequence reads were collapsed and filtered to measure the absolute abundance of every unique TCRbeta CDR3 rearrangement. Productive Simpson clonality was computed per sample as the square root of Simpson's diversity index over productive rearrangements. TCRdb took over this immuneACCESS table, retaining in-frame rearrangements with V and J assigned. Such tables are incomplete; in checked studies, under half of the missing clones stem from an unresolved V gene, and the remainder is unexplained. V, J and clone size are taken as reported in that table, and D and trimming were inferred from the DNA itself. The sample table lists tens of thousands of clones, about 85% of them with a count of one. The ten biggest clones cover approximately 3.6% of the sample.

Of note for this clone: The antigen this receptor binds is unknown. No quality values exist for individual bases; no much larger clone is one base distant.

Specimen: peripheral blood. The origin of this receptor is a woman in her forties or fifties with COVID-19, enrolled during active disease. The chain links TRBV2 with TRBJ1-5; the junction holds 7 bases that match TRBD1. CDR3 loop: CASSAGTEDHQPQHF. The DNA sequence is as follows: TGTGCCAGCAGTGCTGGGACAGAGGACCATCAGCCCCAGCATTTT.